This record covers a single T cell receptor beta chain. Its specificity is not known. Repertoires were generated with immunoSEQ multiplex PCR, while TCRdb's copy carries only in-frame clones and drops some. This sample has tens of thousands of clones, with 82% found just once. This specimen comes from a study of OX40 agonist ivuxolimab in advanced cancers. The CDR3 sequence is 15 residues long. CDR1 KGHSH and CDR2 LQKENI come from the germline V gene. Deletions cut 0 bases from V and 7 bases from J, with 12 bases between. Study results and limitations: Clones of CD4+ and CD8+ blood T cells grew by week 6 at doses of 0.1 to 3.0 mg/kg.

The TCR was taken from an adult with an advanced solid tumor such as melanoma, head and neck, liver or kidney cancer. The sample in question was CD4+ or CD8+ T cells sorted from blood, obtained in a trial of the OX40 agonist ivuxolimab. The rearrangement links TRBV18 to TRBJ2-2; D is undetermined. CDR3 sequence reads: CASSPPRSWGGELFF. The CDR3 DNA reads as TGTGCCAGCTCACCACCTCGTTCCTGGGGCGGGGAGCTGTTTTTT. The variable domain in full, completed from reference TRBV18 and TRBJ2-2, reads NAGVMQNPRHLVRRRGQEARLRCSPMKGHSHVYWYRQLPEEGLKFMVYLQKENIIDESGMPKERFSAEFPKEGPSILRIQQVVRGDSAAYFCASSPPRSWGGELFFGEGSRLTVL.